What follows describes a single T cell receptor beta chain. No antigen is known for it. The sample comes from a study of T cells expressing NK-cell markers. The wider study: According to the study, TCR beta repertoires originated from sorted CD3+CD56+NKG2C+, CD3+CD56+NKG2C- and CD3+CD56-NKG2C+ T cells.

Findings and limits, study-wide: In a handful of donors, dominant clonotypes made up roughly 28.3-65% of CD3+CD56-NKG2C+ cells. More than 5 donors carried dominant NKG2C+ clonotypes that made up roughly 1.0-8% of their CD8+ T cells.

Germline V gene lookup returns CDR1 LGHDT and CDR2 YNNKEL (reference sequence). The CDR3 contains 15 residues. After re-calling the 5' RACE reads, TCRdb lists one entry per CDR3 protein, DNA absent. The sample data list around 380,000 distinct CDR3 sequences. Sequencing was done on a sample of blood T cells: a sorted CD56 or NKG2C T cell subset, CD4+ or CD8+ T cells, or bulk PBMC T cells (not recorded which). The TCR originated in a woman between 45 and 60 years old in good health. The chain carries TRBV3-1 and TRBJ2-4; there is no DNA to check the TCRdb D call of TRBD1. The CDR3 loop is CASSYPGRAKNIQYF.